This record covers a single T cell receptor (beta chain). This CDR3 spans 16 amino acids. V gave up 7 bases and J gave up 0 bases, with 16 bases separating them. Germline assignment: CDR1 SNHLY and CDR2 FYNNEI. The data were taken from a study of blood T cell repertoires in COVID-19. Study overall: Spain, Italy and the United States supplied samples that represented acute and convalescent COVID-19. T cells, B-cell-depleted T cells, or PBMCs supplied cDNA or gDNA.

Method: immunoSEQ multiplex PCR; TCRdb's copy keeps in-frame clones and lacks some. The sample lists roughly 120,000 clones; roughly 80% were seen once. The chain is built from TRBV2 and TRBJ2-4; D possibly corresponds to TRBD1 (6 bases). The sequenced sample consisted of peripheral blood. This TCR derives from a human donor in a cohort sampled during active or convalescent COVID-19. The CDR3 is CASTPDSQLAKNIQYF. CDR3 nucleotide sequence: TGTGCCAGCACCCCGGACAGCCAACTAGCCAAAAACATTCAGTACTTC.